This T cell receptor (beta chain) was identified in a study of T cells in Graves' hyperthyroidism and ophthalmopathy. General study findings and limits: Ophthalmopathy was model-predicted a median roughly 6.2 months pre-onset. Most thyroid clonotypes expanded above 0.001 appeared in blood too.

Template material for amplifying TCR beta CDR3 regions consisted of RNA transcripts. The study used the HTBI primer set for a first-round RT-PCR of the TCR CDR3. MiXCR, applied by TCRdb to the multiplex PCR reads, yields one record per CDR3 protein. The table records a few hundred thousand distinct CDR3 sequences, approximately 15% of them present only once. A remark on this clonotype: The antigen remains undetermined.

Uncontrolled infections, other autoimmune diseases, pregnancy or lactation led to exclusion of patients. PBMCs were derived from 7.5 to 10 ml fresh peripheral blood. The germline CDR1 and CDR2 sequences are MGHRA and YSYEKL. The CDR3 length is 16 residues. The V end was cut by 3 bases, the J end by 6 bases, with 18 bases between. The sequence was obtained from a woman between 25 and 40 years old with Graves' hyperthyroidism. This chain links TRBV4-1 with TRBJ2-1, with D perhaps given as TRBD1 or TRBD2 (6 bases each). Source material: blood. Written as DNA, the CDR3 is TGCGCCAGCAGCCAGAAGACAGGATACGGGGGCAATGAGCAGTTCTTC. As protein: CASSQKTGYGGNEQFF.